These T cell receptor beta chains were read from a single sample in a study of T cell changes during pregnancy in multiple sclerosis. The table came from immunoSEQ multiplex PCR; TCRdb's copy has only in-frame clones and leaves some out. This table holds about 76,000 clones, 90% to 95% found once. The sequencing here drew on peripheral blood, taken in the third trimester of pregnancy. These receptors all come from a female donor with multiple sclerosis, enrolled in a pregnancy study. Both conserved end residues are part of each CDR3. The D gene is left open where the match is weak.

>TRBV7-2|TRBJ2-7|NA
CASSLPTAVEQYF
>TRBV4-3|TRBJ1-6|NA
CASSQEGGRASPLHF
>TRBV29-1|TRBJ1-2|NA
CSYSLGQTGSLYTF
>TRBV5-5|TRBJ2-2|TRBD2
CASSWSRTSGGLGELFF
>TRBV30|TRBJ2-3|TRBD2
CAWSVGGGPTDTQYF
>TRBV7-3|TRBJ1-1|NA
CASSSGGMGEAFF
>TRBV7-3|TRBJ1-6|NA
CASSYSGNSPLHF
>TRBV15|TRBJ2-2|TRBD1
CATRRTGPGKNTGELFF
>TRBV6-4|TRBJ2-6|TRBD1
CASSDSRGRIGANVLTF
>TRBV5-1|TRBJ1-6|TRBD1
CASSPPGQAGGNSPLHF
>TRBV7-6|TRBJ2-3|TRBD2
CASSLGGGGKRGTDTQYF
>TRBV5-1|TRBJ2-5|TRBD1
CASSLRGAGQGVQETQYF
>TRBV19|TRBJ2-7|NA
CASSSGSYEQYF
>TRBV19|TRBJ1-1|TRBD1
CASSPTGGTEAFF
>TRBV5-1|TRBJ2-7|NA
CASSPAGPSYEQYF
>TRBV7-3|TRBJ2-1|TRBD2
CASSSSGGSYNEQFF
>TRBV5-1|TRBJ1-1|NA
CASRVVLGTNTEAFF
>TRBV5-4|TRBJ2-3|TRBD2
CASSLPSGAVDTQYF
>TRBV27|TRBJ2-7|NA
CASSRAYSYEQYF
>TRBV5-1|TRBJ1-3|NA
CASSLYGGERDTIYF
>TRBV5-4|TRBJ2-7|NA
CASRPDSQASYEQYF
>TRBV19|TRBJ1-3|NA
CASSIAAVVSGNTIYF
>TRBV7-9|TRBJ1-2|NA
CASSHQQGDGYTF
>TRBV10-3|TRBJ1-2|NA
CAISVSGGAANYGYTF
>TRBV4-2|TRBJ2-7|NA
CASSQDTGSPYEQYF
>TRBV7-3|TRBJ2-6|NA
CASSLRGGSLGANVLTF
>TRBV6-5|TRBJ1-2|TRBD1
CASSYAEGAYGYTF
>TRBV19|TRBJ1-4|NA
CASSPGSTNEKLFF
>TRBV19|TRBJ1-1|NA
CASGQGSGGFTEAFF
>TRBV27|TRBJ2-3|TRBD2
CASSQPGLAGLNTQYF
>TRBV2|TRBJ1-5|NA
CASSDRGEPQHF
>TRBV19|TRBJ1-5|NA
CASSINSHSNQPQHF
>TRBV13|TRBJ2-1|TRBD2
CASSPSGARNEQFF
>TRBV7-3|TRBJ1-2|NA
CASSPTGSGGYTF
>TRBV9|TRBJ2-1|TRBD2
CASSVGGGGEYSYNEQFF
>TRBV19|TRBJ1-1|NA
CASTLMSRSNTEAFF
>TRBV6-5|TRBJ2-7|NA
CASSPPRGSREQYF
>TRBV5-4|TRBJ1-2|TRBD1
CASSPGQGTNYGYTF
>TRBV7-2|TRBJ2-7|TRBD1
CASSGTGGKTPYYEQYF
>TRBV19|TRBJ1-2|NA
CASSMVRNNYGYTF
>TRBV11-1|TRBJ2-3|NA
CASSLRGWADTQYF
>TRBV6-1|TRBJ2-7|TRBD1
CASTRGQGAGEQYF
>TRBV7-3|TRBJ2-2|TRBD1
CASSLDRDTGELFF
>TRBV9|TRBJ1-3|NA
CASSVFGRSGNTIYF
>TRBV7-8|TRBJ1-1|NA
CASSPDRRNTEAFF
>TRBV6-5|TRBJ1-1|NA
CASSYSNTLNTEAFF
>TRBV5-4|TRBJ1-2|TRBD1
CASSTRVGTVYGYTF
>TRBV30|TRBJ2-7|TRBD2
CAWAGGAYEQYF
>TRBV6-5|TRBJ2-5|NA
CASSYGATHQETQYF
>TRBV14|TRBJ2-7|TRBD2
CASSQPGLAGYEQYF
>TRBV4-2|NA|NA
CASSLGVSYEQYF
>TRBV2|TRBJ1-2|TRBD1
CASQSGQVIIYGYTF
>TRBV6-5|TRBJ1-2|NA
CASSSGDYGYTF